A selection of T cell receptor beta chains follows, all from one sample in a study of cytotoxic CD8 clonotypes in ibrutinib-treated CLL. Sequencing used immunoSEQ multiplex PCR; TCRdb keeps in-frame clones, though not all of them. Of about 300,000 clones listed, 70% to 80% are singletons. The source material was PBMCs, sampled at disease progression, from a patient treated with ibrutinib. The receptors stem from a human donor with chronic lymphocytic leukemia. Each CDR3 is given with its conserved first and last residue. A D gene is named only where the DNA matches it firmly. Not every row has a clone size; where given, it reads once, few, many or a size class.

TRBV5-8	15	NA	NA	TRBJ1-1	CASSGVTQGYTEAFF	TGTGCCAGCAGCGGGGTGACCCAGGGCTACACTGAAGCTTTCTTT
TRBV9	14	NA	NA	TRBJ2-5	CASSVDGTVNTQYF	TGTGCCAGCAGCGTAGACGGGACGGTTAACACCCAGTACTTC
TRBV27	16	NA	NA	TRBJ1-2	CASSAIPQGWNYGYTF	TGTGCCAGCAGCGCTATCCCTCAGGGGTGGAACTATGGCTACACCTTC
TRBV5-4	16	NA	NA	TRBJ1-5	CASSLGGQRPNQPQHF	TGTGCCAGCAGCTTGGGTGGACAGAGACCCAATCAGCCCCAGCATTTT
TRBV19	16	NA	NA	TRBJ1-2	CASSIRALGRSYGYTF	TGTGCCAGTAGTATCAGAGCTTTGGGGAGGAGCTATGGCTACACCTTC
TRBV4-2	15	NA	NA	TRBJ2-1	CASSPDGQPQNEQFF	TGTGCCAGCAGCCCAGACGGACAGCCCCAGAATGAGCAGTTCTTC
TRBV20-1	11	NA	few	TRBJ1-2	CSATEGQGYTF	TGCAGTGCTACCGAAGGACAGGGCTACACCTTC
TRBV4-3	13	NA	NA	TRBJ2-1	CASSQEGWNEQFF	TGCGCCAGCAGCCAGGAAGGATGGAATGAGCAGTTCTTC
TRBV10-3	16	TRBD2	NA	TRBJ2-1	CAISAGVTSGYNEQFF	TGTGCCATCAGTGCAGGGGTCACTAGCGGCTACAATGAGCAGTTCTTC
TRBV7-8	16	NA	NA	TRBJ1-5	CASSLGAALINQPQHF	TGTGCCAGCAGCTTAGGGGCAGCCCTGATCAATCAGCCCCAGCATTTT
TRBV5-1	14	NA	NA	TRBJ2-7	CASSLGGIPYEQYF	TGCGCCAGCAGCTTGGGGGGGATACCCTACGAGCAGTACTTC
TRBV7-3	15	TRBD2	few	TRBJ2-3	CASSLGSGSSDTQYF	TGTGCCAGCAGCTTAGGAAGCGGGAGTTCAGATACGCAGTATTTT
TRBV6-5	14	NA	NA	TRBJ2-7	CASRRTLGAYEQYF	TGTGCCAGCAGACGCACCTTAGGGGCCTACGAGCAGTACTTC
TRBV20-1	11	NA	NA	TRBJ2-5	CSASKGETQYF	TGCAGTGCTAGTAAAGGGGAGACCCAGTACTTC
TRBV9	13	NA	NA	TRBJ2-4	CASSVPPWNIQYF	TGTGCCAGCAGCGTACCCCCTTGGAACATTCAGTACTTC
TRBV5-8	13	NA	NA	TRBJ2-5	CASSRRGSETQYF	TGTGCCAGCAGCCGAAGGGGTTCAGAGACCCAGTACTTC
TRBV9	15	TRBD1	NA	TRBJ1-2	CASSGRTGTIYGYTF	TGTGCCAGCAGCGGACGGACAGGGACTATCTATGGCTACACCTTC
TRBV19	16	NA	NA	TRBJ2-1	CASSERGDIRYNEQFF	TGTGCCAGTAGTGAGAGGGGGGATATTCGCTACAATGAGCAGTTCTTC
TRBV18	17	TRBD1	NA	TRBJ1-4	CASSPPQGAQNNEKLFF	TGTGCCAGCTCACCACCGCAGGGGGCGCAAAATAATGAAAAACTGTTTTTT
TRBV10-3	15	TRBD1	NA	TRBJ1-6	CAIRQDRGDNSPLHF	TGTGCCATCAGGCAGGACAGGGGTGATAATTCACCCCTCCACTTT
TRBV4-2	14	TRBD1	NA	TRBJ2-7	CASSPGTGSYEQYF	TGTGCCAGCAGCCCCGGGACAGGCTCCTACGAGCAGTACTTC
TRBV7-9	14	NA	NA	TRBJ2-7	CASGGTLGSYEQYF	TGTGCCAGCGGGGGGACGTTGGGCTCCTACGAGCAGTACTTC
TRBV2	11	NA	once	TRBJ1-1	CASRRGGEAFF	TGTGCCAGCAGGAGGGGTGGTGAAGCTTTCTTT
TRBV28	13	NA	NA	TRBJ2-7	CASSLRGTYEQYF	TGTGCCAGCAGTTTGCGGGGTACCTACGAGCAGTACTTC
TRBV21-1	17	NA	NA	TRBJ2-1	CASSKAELAGPYNEQFF	TGTGCCAGCAGCAAAGCGGAACTAGCGGGACCCTACAATGAGCAGTTCTTC
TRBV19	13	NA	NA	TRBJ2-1	CASSIGSYNEQFF	TGTGCCAGTAGTATAGGTTCATACAATGAGCAGTTCTTC
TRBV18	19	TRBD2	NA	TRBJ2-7	CASSAKDGSGSAVTYEQYF	TGTGCCAGCTCAGCAAAGGATGGTAGCGGGAGTGCCGTAACCTACGAGCAGTACTTC
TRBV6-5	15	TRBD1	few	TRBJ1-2	CASSSTDRENYGYTF	TGTGCCAGCAGTTCCACGGACAGGGAAAACTATGGCTACACCTTC
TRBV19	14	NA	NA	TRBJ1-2	CASLDSRFNYGYTF	TGTGCCAGTCTTGACAGTCGTTTTAACTATGGCTACACCTTC
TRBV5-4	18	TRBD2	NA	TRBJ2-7	CASSLAGLAGLGPYEQYF	TGTGCCAGCAGCTTGGCGGGACTAGCGGGATTGGGGCCGTACGAGCAGTACTTC
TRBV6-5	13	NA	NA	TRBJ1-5	CASSPDRSQPQHF	TGTGCCAGCAGCCCCGACAGAAGCCAGCCCCAGCATTTT
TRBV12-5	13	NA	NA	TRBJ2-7	CASGLGGTNEQYF	TGTGCTAGTGGTTTAGGTGGGACGAACGAGCAGTACTTC
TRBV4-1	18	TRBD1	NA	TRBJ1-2	CASSQGTDGTAINYGYTF	TGCGCCAGCAGCCAAGGCACGGATGGGACAGCAATAAACTATGGCTACACCTTC
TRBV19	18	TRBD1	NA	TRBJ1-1	CASTYKGQGAGMNTEAFF	TGTGCCAGTACCTACAAAGGACAGGGGGCCGGTATGAACACTGAAGCTTTCTTT
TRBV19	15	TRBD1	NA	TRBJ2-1	CASSIGTGPLNEQFF	TGTGCCAGTAGTATTGGGACAGGTCCCCTCAATGAGCAGTTCTTC
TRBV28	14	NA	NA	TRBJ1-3	CASTAQRAGNTIYF	TGTGCCAGCACCGCACAGAGGGCTGGAAACACCATATATTTT
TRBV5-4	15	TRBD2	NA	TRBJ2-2	CASSDRDYGTGELFF	TGTGCCAGCAGCGACCGGGACTATGGCACCGGGGAGCTGTTTTTT
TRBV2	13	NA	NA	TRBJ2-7	CASSGEGGREQYF	TGTGCCAGCAGTGGGGAAGGGGGACGCGAGCAGTACTTC
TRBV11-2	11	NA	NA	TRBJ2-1	CASRNFNEQFF	TGTGCCAGCAGAAACTTCAATGAGCAGTTCTTC
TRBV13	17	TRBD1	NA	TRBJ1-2	CASSLFRQGASNYGYTF	TGTGCCAGCAGCTTATTTCGACAGGGGGCGTCGAACTATGGCTACACCTTC
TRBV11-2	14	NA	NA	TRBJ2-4	CASRGGWAKNIQYF	TGTGCCAGCAGGGGGGGATGGGCCAAAAACATTCAGTACTTC
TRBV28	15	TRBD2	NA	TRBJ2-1	CASRLGGSSYNEQFF	TGTGCCAGCCGCCTTGGCGGGAGCTCCTACAATGAGCAGTTCTTC
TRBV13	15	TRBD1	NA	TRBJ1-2	CASSSRDRANYGYTF	TGTGCCAGCAGCTCCCGGGACAGGGCCAACTATGGCTACACCTTC
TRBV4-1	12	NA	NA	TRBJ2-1	CASSHLYGEQFF	TGCGCCAGCAGCCACCTTTACGGTGAGCAGTTCTTC
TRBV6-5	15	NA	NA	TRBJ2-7	CASSYSIGRSYEQYF	TGTGCCAGCAGTTACTCGATCGGACGGAGTTACGAGCAGTACTTC
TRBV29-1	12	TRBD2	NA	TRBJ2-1	CSVWIAGLEQFF	TGCAGCGTGTGGATAGCGGGACTTGAGCAGTTCTTC